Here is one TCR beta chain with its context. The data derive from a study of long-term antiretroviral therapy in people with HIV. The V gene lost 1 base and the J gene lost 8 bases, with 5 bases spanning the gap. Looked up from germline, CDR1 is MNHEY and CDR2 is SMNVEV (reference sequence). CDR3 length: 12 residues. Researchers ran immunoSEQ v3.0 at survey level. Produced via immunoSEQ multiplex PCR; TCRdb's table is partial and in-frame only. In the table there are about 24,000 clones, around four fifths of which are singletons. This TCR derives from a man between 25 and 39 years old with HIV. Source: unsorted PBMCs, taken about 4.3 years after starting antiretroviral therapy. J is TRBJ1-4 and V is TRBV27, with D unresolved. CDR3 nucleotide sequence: TGTGCCAGCAGTTTATTTGGGGAAAAACTGTTTTTT. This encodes CASSLFGEKLFF.